These 25 T cell receptor beta chains came from one sample sequenced in a study of technical replicates of blood from a handful of donors (dated by TCRdb to 2016 to 2017). Libraries were constructed by the immunoSEQ multiplex PCR assay. The table comes from immuneACCESS by way of TCRdb, which keeps in-frame sequences with V and J called. Part of the clones is missing from these tables; in studies checked, under half for an unresolved V gene and the rest for unknown reasons. The sample table contains about 79,000 clones; only one count was recorded for 80% to 95% of them. The ten largest clones take up roughly 0.37% of the sample. The material sequenced was T cells isolated from PBMCs. The receptors derive from a human donor in good health. Some clones in this sample may be carry-over from other donors' samples.

The gene calls are TRBV5-5 and TRBJ1-1; D remains unclear. This CDR3 has 11 residues. Germline V lookup: CDR1 SGHKS, CDR2 YYEKEE (reference sequence). Trimming removed 3 bases from V and 6 bases from J, with 6 bases in between. The CDR3 protein is CASSSHAEAFF. The CDR3 DNA follows: TGTGCCAGCAGCTCACACGCTGAAGCTTTCTTT.

The chain links TRBV7-3 to TRBJ2-5; the match to TRBD1 covers 10 bases. The CDR3 extends over 16 amino acids. The junction had 9 bases not matched to a gene; V was cut back by 5 bases and J by 3 bases. The germline gives CDR1 SGHTA, CDR2 FQGTGA. CDR3 DNA: TGTGCCAGCAGCCGGACAGGGGGTGGCGGGGAAGAGACCCAGTACTTC. Amino acids: CASSRTGGGGEETQYF. The variable domain in full, with the rest retrieved from reference TRBV7-3 and TRBJ2-5, is GAGVSQTPSNKVTEKGKYVELRCDPISGHTALYWYRQSLGQGPEFLIYFQGTGAADDSGLPNDRFFAVRPEGSVSTLKIQRTERGDSAVYLCASSRTGGGGEETQYFGPGTRLLVL.

This CDR3 is CASSLRGTEQYF. DNA of the CDR3: TGTGCCAGCAGTTTACGGGGGACCGAGCAGTACTTC. This sequence joins TRBV27 and TRBJ2-7; TRBD2 might be the D (6 bases). The germline V and J ends were trimmed by 2 bases and 6 bases, with 8 bases remaining between them. This CDR3 region has 12 residues. Germline V CDR1 and CDR2: MNHEY, SMNVEV (reference sequence).

This chain connects TRBV30 to TRBJ1-2; no definite D call. This CDR3 has 16 residues. Trimming pared 0 bases from V and 2 bases from J, leaving 16 bases between. Per germline, CDR1 GTSNPN and CDR2 SVGIG (reference sequence). CDR3: CAWSVRRQVFNYGYTF. For the CDR3, the DNA is TGTGCCTGGAGTGTACGCCGGCAGGTCTTCAACTATGGCTACACCTTC.

The CDR3 coding sequence is TGTGCCAGCAGTTTACTGCAGGGGGCAGCGGAGCAGTTCTTC. As protein: CASSLLQGAAEQFF. The chain is built from TRBV28 and TRBJ2-1, with 8 nucleotides matching TRBD1. The V segment lost 2 bases and the J segment 10 bases; nucleotides outside the gene matches: 7. CDR3 length: 14 residues. Germline values: CDR1 MDHEN, CDR2 SYDVKM.

V is TRBV14 and J is TRBJ1-1, with a weak D call TRBD1 (6 bases). V lost 0 bases and J 5 bases, leaving 13 bases between the germline ends. From germline, CDR1 is SGHDN and CDR2 FVKESK. The CDR3 runs 15 residues. The CDR3 here is CASSQETGFRTEAFF. The CDR3 DNA follows: TGTGCCAGCAGCCAAGAAACAGGGTTCAGGACTGAAGCTTTCTTT.

This CDR3 reads CASKSGTEAFF. In DNA form, the CDR3 reads TGTGCCAGCAAGTCGGGCACTGAAGCTTTCTTT. The gene calls are TRBV27 and TRBJ1-1; D unresolved. V was cut by 7 bases and J by 4 bases, with 7 bases left in between. This CDR3 region has 11 residues. CDR1 and CDR2 (germline): MNHEY, SMNVEV (reference sequence).

The chain combines TRBV6-5 with TRBJ2-1; 9 nucleotides match TRBD1. The CDR3 consists of 16 residues. In germline, CDR1 is MNHEY, CDR2 SVGAGI. The junction had 10 bases not matched to a gene; V was cut back by 2 bases and J by 8 bases. The CDR3 region has the DNA TGTGCCAGCAGTTACGACCGGGACAGGGTATCGGATGAGCAGTTCTTC. As protein: CASSYDRDRVSDEQFF.

CDR3: CASSFGSSYNSPLHF. CDR3 in DNA: TGTGCCAGCAGCTTCGGGAGCTCCTATAATTCACCCCTCCACTTT. This chain uses TRBV13 with TRBJ1-6, with D uncertain. Trimming removed 3 bases from V and 0 bases from J, with 6 bases in between. CDR3 length: 15 residues. The germline gives CDR1 PRHDT, CDR2 FYEKMQ (reference sequence).

The chain links TRBV6-4 to TRBJ2-1; TRBD2 aligns across 11 bases. The V gene's germline CDR1 is MRHNA and CDR2 SNTAGT. CDR3 size: 14 residues. V shed 6 bases, J shed 6 bases, and the junction held 4 bases outside the gene matches. For the CDR3, the DNA is TGTGCCAGCAGCCCCGGGACTAGCGGCAATGAGCAGTTCTTC. It translates to CASSPGTSGNEQFF.

This clone has a single count. The genes are TRBV9 and TRBJ2-7; D possibly corresponds to TRBD1 (6 bases). CDR3 length equals 15 residues. The germline V gene has CDR1 SGDLS and CDR2 YYNGEE. Trimming removed 2 bases at V and 1 base at J, with 13 bases between. The CDR3 sequence is CASSVATGDSYEQYF. The CDR3 bases are TGTGCCAGCAGCGTTGCGACAGGAGATTCCTACGAGCAGTACTTC.

V is TRBV9 and J is TRBJ2-3, with 10 bases identical to TRBD2. The CDR3 sequence is 16 residues long. J was trimmed by 6 bases and V by 5 bases; bases with no gene match: 12. Germline lookup yields CDR1 SGDLS and CDR2 YYNGEE. DNA of the CDR3: TGTGCCAGCAGTGATCCAGCGGGAGGGCCCTTGGATACGCAGTATTTT. It is translated as CASSDPAGGPLDTQYF. Full variable domain (rest looked up from reference TRBV9 and TRBJ2-3): DSGVTQTPKHLITATGQRVTLRCSPRSGDLSVYWYQQSLDQGLQFLIQYYNGEERAKGNILERFSAQQFPDLHSELNLSSLELGDSALYFCASSDPAGGPLDTQYFGPGTRLTVL.

The rearrangement uses TRBV10-3 and TRBJ2-7, with D maybe TRBD2 (7 bases). This CDR3 has 12 residues. The germline V gene encodes CDR1 ENHRY and CDR2 SYGVKD. Trimming shortened V by 7 bases and J by 5 bases, and 12 bases separated the two germline ends. CDR3 sequence (DNA): TGTGCCATCAATGGGGGGGGCCACGAGCAGTACTTC. It encodes CAINGGGHEQYF.

V and J are TRBV10-3 and TRBJ2-3; TRBD2 aligns across 13 bases. The CDR3 is 16 residues long. Germline CDR1 is ENHRY and CDR2 is SYGVKD. V shed 6 bases, J shed 6 bases, and the junction held 9 bases outside the gene matches. CDR3 nucleotides: TGTGCCATCAGCTTTCCCGGGACTAGCGGGATGGATACGCAGTATTTT. Translation: CAISFPGTSGMDTQYF.

This chain joins TRBV6-1 and TRBJ1-4; D perhaps matches TRBD1 (6 bases). The germline CDR1 and CDR2 sequences are MNHNS and SASEGT. V was shortened by 1 base and J by 15 bases, with 18 bases between the two germline ends. There are 14 residues in the CDR3. The CDR3 region has the DNA TGTGCCAGCAGTGAAGAACGGAACAGGGAGAGTTTGTTTTTT. Translating it yields CASSEERNRESLFF.

The chain carries TRBV2 and TRBJ2-7; 8 nucleotides agree with TRBD1. V lost 6 bases and J lost 5; bases outside the gene matches: 6. The germline CDR1 and CDR2 sequences are SNHLY and FYNNEI. This CDR3 has 13 amino acids. The CDR3 region has the DNA TGTGCCAGCAGAAAGACAGGGGAGCACGAGCAGTACTTC. Translating it yields CASRKTGEHEQYF. The whole variable domain, filled in from reference TRBV2 and TRBJ2-7, reads EPEVTQTPSHQVTQMGQEVILRCVPISNHLYFYWYRQILGQKVEFLVSFYNNEISEKSEIFDDQFSVERPDGSNFTLKIRSTKLEDSAMYFCASRKTGEHEQYFGPGTRLTVT.

This chain uses TRBV9 with TRBJ1-2, with D uncertain. Trimming cost V 4 bases and J 7 bases, with 8 bases left between them. This CDR3 spans 11 amino acids. CDR1 is SGDLS, CDR2 YYNGEE, per germline. The CDR3 spells CASSQEAGYTF. The CDR3 coding sequence is TGTGCCAGCAGCCAGGAGGCTGGCTACACCTTC.

CDR3 in amino acids: CASSYLGTGVADTQYF. DNA of the CDR3: TGTGCCAGCAGTTACCTAGGGACAGGGGTGGCGGATACGCAGTATTTT. The chain carries TRBV6-5 and TRBJ2-3, with 10 bases lining up with TRBD1. The V gene's germline CDR1 is MNHEY and CDR2 SVGAGI. This CDR3 has 16 amino acids. The ends lost 2 bases at V and 6 bases at J; junction bases unmatched: 8.

The chain employs TRBV4-3 and TRBJ2-2; possible D gene TRBD1, 5 bases. There are 14 residues in the CDR3. V dropped 4 bases and J dropped 6 bases, with 12 bases sitting between them. The germline CDR1 and CDR2 sequences are LGHNA and YSLEER. DNA for the CDR3: TGCGCCAGCAGCCGACTGACAGAGGCCGGGGAGCTGTTTTTT. Protein: CASSRLTEAGELFF.

This chain connects TRBV5-4 to TRBJ2-3, with TRBD1 matching over 8 bases. V lost 5 bases, J lost 4 bases, and 9 bases stayed unmatched. The CDR3 sequence is 15 residues long. CDR1 and CDR2 (germline): SGHNT, YYREEE (reference sequence). The CDR3 region has the DNA TGTGCCAGCAGATCGGGACAGGAGAGCCCAGATACGCAGTATTTT. It codes for CASRSGQESPDTQYF.

V gene TRBV6-5 combines with J gene TRBJ2-1; maybe TRBD1 (5 bases). The length of the CDR3 is 12 residues. CDR1 MNHEY and CDR2 SVGAGI come from the germline V gene. Trimming took 9 bases from V and 7 from J, leaving 13 bases between them. The CDR3 DNA is TGTGCCAGTACAGGACGGTCGAATGAGCAGTTCTTC. Protein product: CASTGRSNEQFF.

This sequence joins TRBV19 and TRBJ2-7; 8 nucleotides align to TRBD1. The germline V gene encodes CDR1 LNHDA and CDR2 SQIVND (reference sequence). CDR3 length equals 14 residues. The trim removed 5 bases at V and 3 bases at J, leaving 6 bases unmatched. The CDR3 DNA reads TGTGCCAGTAGTGTGGGACAGGATAACTACGAGCAGTACTTC. As protein: CASSVGQDNYEQYF.

This chain connects TRBV5-6 to TRBJ2-7, with D perhaps matching TRBD2 (6 bases). V dropped 1 base and J dropped 4 bases, with 9 bases sitting between them. CDR1 and CDR2 (germline): SGHDT, YYEEEE. The CDR3 spans 13 residues. Here the CDR3 reads CASSLNAGYEQYF. CDR3 coding DNA: TGTGCCAGCAGCTTGAACGCGGGGTACGAGCAGTACTTC. The whole variable domain, remainder taken from reference TRBV5-6 and TRBJ2-7, is DAGVTQSPTHLIKTRGQQVTLRCSPKSGHDTVSWYQQALGQGPQFIFQYYEEEERQRGNFPDRFSGHQFPNYSSELNVNALLLGDSALYLCASSLNAGYEQYFGPGTRLTVT.

The genes are TRBV6-5 and TRBJ1-5; TRBD1 is a possible D gene (5 bases). Looked up from germline, CDR1 is MNHEY and CDR2 is SVGAGI. V gave up 6 bases and J gave up 6 bases, with 15 bases separating them. This CDR3 is 14 amino acids long. The CDR3 DNA sequence: TGTGCCAGCAGCTCCGGGACTATGGGTCAGCCCCAGCATTTT. Protein sequence: CASSSGTMGQPQHF.

The chain employs TRBV6-5 and TRBJ1-2; D unclear. Trimming cost V 0 bases and J 6 bases, with 14 bases left between them. This CDR3 region has 15 residues. Looked up from germline, CDR1 is MNHEY and CDR2 is SVGAGI. Here the CDR3 reads CASSYSIGGRNGYTF. The CDR3 bases are TGTGCCAGCAGTTACTCGATAGGAGGGCGGAATGGCTACACCTTC.